The TCR beta chain under discussion was sequenced for a study of CD8 T cells in Susac syndrome. The sequenced target, TCR beta, came from blood CD8+ and CD4+ T cells. The multiple sclerosis controls comprised treatment-naive patients whose relapsing-remitting disease was stable or active. Negative isolation was used for CD8+ and CD4+ T cells and FACS enrichment for TEMRA cells. Per the germline V gene, CDR1 is KGHDR and CDR2 is SFDVKD. V lost 4 bases, J lost 4 bases, and 5 bases stayed unmatched. The CDR3 runs to 15 residues. The authors reverse transcribed roughly 0.5 to 1 ug RNA with random hexamers. TCRdb redid the calling of the immunoSEQ multiplex PCR reads with MiXCR, one entry per CDR3 protein. This table has about 130,000 distinct CDR3 sequences, 85% to 95% appearing once.

The clonotype originates from a human donor with multiple sclerosis. Sample: CD8+ T cells from PBMCs. The chain joins TRBV24-1 to TRBJ2-1; 8 positions match TRBD2. The CDR3 nucleotides are TGTGCCACCAGTGAGGGGACTAGTCCTTACAATGAGCAGTTCTTC. The encoded protein is CATSEGTSPYNEQFF.